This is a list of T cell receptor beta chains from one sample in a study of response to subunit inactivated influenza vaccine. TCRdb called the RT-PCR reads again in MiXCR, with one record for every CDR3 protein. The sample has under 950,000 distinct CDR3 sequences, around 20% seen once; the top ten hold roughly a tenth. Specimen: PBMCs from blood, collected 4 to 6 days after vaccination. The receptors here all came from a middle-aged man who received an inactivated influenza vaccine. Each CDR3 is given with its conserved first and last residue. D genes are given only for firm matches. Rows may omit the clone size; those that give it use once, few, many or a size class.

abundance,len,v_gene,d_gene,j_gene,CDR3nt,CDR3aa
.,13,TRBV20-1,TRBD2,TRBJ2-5,TGCAGTGCGCAGGGGACTAGCGAAGAGACCCAGTACTTC,CSAQGTSEETQYF
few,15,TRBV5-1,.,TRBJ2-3,TGCGCCAGCAGAACCCCAGATACTAGCACAGATACGCAGTATTTT,CASRTPDTSTDTQYF
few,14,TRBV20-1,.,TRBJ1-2,TGCAGTGCCAAGGAGCAGGGGCTGGACTATGGCTACACCTTC,CSAKEQGLDYGYTF
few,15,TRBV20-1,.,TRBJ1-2,TGCAGTGCTAGAGGGGCAGGCGGCAACCCCTATGGCTACACCTTC,CSARGAGGNPYGYTF
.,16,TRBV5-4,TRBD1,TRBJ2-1,TGTGCCAGCAGCACAATGGACAGGAGCTCCTACAATGAGCAGTTCTTC,CASSTMDRSSYNEQFF
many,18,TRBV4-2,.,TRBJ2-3,TGTGCCAGCAGCCAAGATCGCGGACAGGGAGGGAACACAGATACGCAGTATTTT,CASSQDRGQGGNTDTQYF
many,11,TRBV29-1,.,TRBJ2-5,TGCAGCGTTGACCGCCAAGAGACCCAGTACTTC,CSVDRQETQYF
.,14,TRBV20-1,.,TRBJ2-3,TGCAGTGCCTGGTCCGGGTCCGGAACAGATACGCAGTATTTT,CSAWSGSGTDTQYF
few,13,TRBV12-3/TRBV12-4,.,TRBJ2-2,TGTGCCAGCAGTTTTCACGACACCGGGGAGCTGTTTTTT,CASSFHDTGELFF
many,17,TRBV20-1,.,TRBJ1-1,TGCAGTGCTAGAGATCTAGCAGGGGTTACCATGAACACTGAAGCTTTCTTT,CSARDLAGVTMNTEAFF
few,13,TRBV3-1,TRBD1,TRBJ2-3,TGTGCCAGCAGCCAAGATACAGGGGCGACGCAGTATTTT,CASSQDTGATQYF
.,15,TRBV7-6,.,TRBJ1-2,TGTGCCAGCAGCTTAGGTTTAGGGGACTTCTATGGCTACACCTTC,CASSLGLGDFYGYTF
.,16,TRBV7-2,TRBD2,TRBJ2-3,TGTGCCAGCAGCTCAATAGGCGGGGGGGCTTCAGATACGCAGTATTTT,CASSSIGGGASDTQYF
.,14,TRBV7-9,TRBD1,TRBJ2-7,TGTGCCAGCAGCTCGGGACAGGACTCCTACGAGCAGTACTTC,CASSSGQDSYEQYF
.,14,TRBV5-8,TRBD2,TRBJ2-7,TGTGCCAGCAGCAATAGCGGGAGGATGGACGAGCAGTACTTC,CASSNSGRMDEQYF
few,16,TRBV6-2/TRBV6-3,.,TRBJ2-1,TGTGCCAGCAGTTCAATCGGGAGTCGGACCTACAATGAGCAGTTCTTC,CASSSIGSRTYNEQFF
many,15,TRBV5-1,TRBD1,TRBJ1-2,TGCGCCAGCAGCCCTGGACAGGGGGCTTACTATGGCTACACCTTC,CASSPGQGAYYGYTF
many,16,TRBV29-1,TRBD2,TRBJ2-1,TGCAGCGTTGAAGTCCCACTAGCGAGGAGGAAGAATGAGCAGTTCTTC,CSVEVPLARRKNEQFF
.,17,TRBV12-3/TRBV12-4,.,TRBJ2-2,TGTGCCAGCAGTTTAGCGCACGGCGGGTGGGGGACCGGGGAGCTGTTTTTT,CASSLAHGGWGTGELFF
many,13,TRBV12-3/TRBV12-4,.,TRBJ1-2,TGTGCCAGCAGTTCCGAGGTGAACTATGGCTACACCTTC,CASSSEVNYGYTF
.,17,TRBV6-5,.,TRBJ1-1,TGTGCCAGCAGTTACTCGACAATAATCAGGTCGAACACTGAAGCTTTCTTT,CASSYSTIIRSNTEAFF
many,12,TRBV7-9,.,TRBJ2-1,TGTGCCAGCAGCACGCGACTAGGTGAGCAGTTCTTC,CASSTRLGEQFF
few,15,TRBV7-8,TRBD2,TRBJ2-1,TGTGCCAGCAGCCCCACTAGCGGGAGATACAATGAGCAGTTCTTC,CASSPTSGRYNEQFF
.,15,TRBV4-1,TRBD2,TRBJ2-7,TGCGCCAGCAGCCAACTAGCGGGAGACTCCTACGAGCAGTACTTC,CASSQLAGDSYEQYF
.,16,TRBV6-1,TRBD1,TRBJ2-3,TGTGCCAGCAGACCTCTGGACAGGGGGCTGGCAGATACGCAGTATTTT,CASRPLDRGLADTQYF
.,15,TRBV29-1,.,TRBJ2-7,TGCAGCGTTGAAGGGGGCCGGGGGACGAACTACGAGCAGTACTTC,CSVEGGRGTNYEQYF
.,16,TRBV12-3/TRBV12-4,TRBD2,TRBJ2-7,TGTGCCAGCAGTTTAATTCTAGCGGGAGGGCCAGACGAGCAGTACTTC,CASSLILAGGPDEQYF
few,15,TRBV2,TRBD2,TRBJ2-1,TGTGCCAGCAGTCCACCTAGCGGGCCCTACAATGAGCAGTTCTTC,CASSPPSGPYNEQFF
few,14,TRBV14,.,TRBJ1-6,TGTGCCAGCAGCCCCGGATACGAGAGTTCACCCCTCCACTTT,CASSPGYESSPLHF
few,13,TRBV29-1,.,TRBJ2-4,TGCAGCGTTAAGGATCTAGCCAAAAACATTCAGTACTTC,CSVKDLAKNIQYF
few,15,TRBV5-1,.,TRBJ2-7,TGCGCCAGCAGCTTGGACCCGACGGGATCCTACGAGCAGTACTTC,CASSLDPTGSYEQYF
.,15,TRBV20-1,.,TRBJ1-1,TGCAGTGCTAAAGGCTCCGGTTACCCGGGAACTGAAGCTTTCTTT,CSAKGSGYPGTEAFF
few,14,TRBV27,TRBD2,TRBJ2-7,TGTGCCAGCAGTGCGGGAGGACGATCCTACGAGCAGTACTTC,CASSAGGRSYEQYF
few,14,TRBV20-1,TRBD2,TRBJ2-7,TGCAGTGCTAGTCGGCTAGCGGGGCGCGTCGAGCAGTACTTC,CSASRLAGRVEQYF
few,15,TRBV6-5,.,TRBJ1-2,TGTGCCAGCAGTTCTTTTGCGGACACGGGCTATGGCTACACCTTC,CASSSFADTGYGYTF
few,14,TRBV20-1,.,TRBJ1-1,TGCAGTGCTAGAGAGGTACAGATGAACACTGAAGCTTTCTTT,CSAREVQMNTEAFF
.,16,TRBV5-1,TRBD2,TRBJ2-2,TGCGCCAGCAGCTTGAAACTAGCGAGAAACACCGGGGAGCTGTTTTTT,CASSLKLARNTGELFF
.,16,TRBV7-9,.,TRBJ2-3,TGTGCCAGCAGCTTAGTGACGGCACCTAGCACAGATACGCAGTATTTT,CASSLVTAPSTDTQYF
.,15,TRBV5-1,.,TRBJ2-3,TGCGCCAGCAGCTTGGAAGGCTTATCCGTAGATACGCAGTATTTT,CASSLEGLSVDTQYF
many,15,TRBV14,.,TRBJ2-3,TGTGCCAGCAGCCGACAGTTGGCTAGCACAGATACGCAGTATTTT,CASSRQLASTDTQYF
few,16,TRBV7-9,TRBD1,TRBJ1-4,TGTGCCAGCAGCTTAGAGAGGGGGCCAACTAATGAAAAACTGTTTTTT,CASSLERGPTNEKLFF
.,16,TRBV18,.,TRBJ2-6,TGTGCCAGCTCACTTGGACGGAGCTCTGGGGCCAACGTCCTGACTTTC,CASSLGRSSGANVLTF
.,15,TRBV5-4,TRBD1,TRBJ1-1,TGTGCCAGCAGCGGCAACCGGGACAGGGGGCTAGGAGCTTTCTTT,CASSGNRDRGLGAFF
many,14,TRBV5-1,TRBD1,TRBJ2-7,TGCGCCAGCAGCAGGACAGGGAGCTCCTACGAGCAGTACTTC,CASSRTGSSYEQYF
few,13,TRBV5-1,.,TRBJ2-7,TGCGCCAGCAGCCCCGGAGCTTTGAACGAGCAGTACTTC,CASSPGALNEQYF
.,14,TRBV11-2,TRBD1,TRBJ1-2,TGTGCCAGCAGCAGGGACAGGGCAACACATGGCTACACCTTC,CASSRDRATHGYTF
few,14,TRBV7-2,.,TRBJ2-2,TGTGCCAGCACCTACCTGTTGTCCGGCGGGGAGCTGTTTTTT,CASTYLLSGGELFF
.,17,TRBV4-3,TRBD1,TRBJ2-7,TGCGCCAGCAGCCAAGAGACCAGGGGGCGCGATCGATACGAGCAGTACTTC,CASSQETRGRDRYEQYF
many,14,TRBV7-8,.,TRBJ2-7,TGTGCCAGCAGCTCCCCAAAGGGAGGCTACGAGCAGTACTTC,CASSSPKGGYEQYF
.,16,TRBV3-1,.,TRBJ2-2,TGTGCCAGCAGCCAACCCCTCGGGCCTTCTACTGGGGAGCTGTTTTTT,CASSQPLGPSTGELFF
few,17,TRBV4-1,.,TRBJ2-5,TGCGCCAGCAGCCAAGATTCCAGGACGCCTACGCAAGAGACCCAGTACTTC,CASSQDSRTPTQETQYF
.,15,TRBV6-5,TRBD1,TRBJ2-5,TGTGCCAGCAGTTGCCCCGGACAGGGGCAAGAGACCCAGTACTTC,CASSCPGQGQETQYF